A single sample is the source of the 6 T cell receptor beta chains below, sequenced in a study of T cells after yellow fever vaccination. Via MiXCR, TCRdb re-called the 5' RACE reads, giving one row per CDR3 protein. Of over 250,000 distinct CDR3 sequences in the sample, approximately 5.2% were seen once. Sequences were derived from CD4+ T cells sorted from PBMCs, sampled on the day of the yellow fever booster vaccination. The source of these receptors is a man between 18 and 35 years old who received the YFV17D yellow fever vaccine.

This chain links TRBV6-6 with TRBJ1-2; no definite D call. V was pared by 7 bases and J by 8 bases, with 20 bases between. Germline V CDR1 and CDR2: MNHNY, SVGAGI (reference sequence). The CDR3 has 14 amino acids. The CDR3: CASIDPGRPRGYTF. CDR3 in DNA: TGTGCCAGCATCGACCCGGGCCGTCCCCGGGGCTACACCTTC.

This clonotype was detected only a few times. The rearrangement joins TRBV7-2 to TRBJ1-4, with D perhaps matching TRBD1 (5 bases). This CDR3 region has 15 residues. The V end lost 0 bases, the J end lost 8 bases, and 13 bases lay between the germline ends. Germline CDR1 is SGHTA and CDR2 is FQGNSA. Here the CDR3 DNA reads TGTGCCAGCAGCTTAGCTCGGCAGGGAGGGGAAAAACTGTTTTTT. Translating gives CASSLARQGGEKLFF.

The sample holds many counts of this clonotype. The chain combines TRBV5-1 with TRBJ2-5, with 9 bases matching TRBD2. CDR3 length: 12 residues. The germline V gene encodes CDR1 SGHRS and CDR2 YFSETQ. Trimming at V came to 8 bases and at J to 7 bases, leaving 6 bases not matched to a gene. This chain's CDR3 is CASWALAGTQYF. CDR3 DNA: TGCGCCAGTTGGGCACTAGCGGGGACCCAGTACTTC. The whole variable domain, filled in from reference TRBV5-1 and TRBJ2-5, reads KAGVTQTPRYLIKTRGQQVTLSCSPISGHRSVSWYQQTPGQGLQFLFEYFSETQRNKGNFPGRFSGRQFSNSRSEMNVSTLELGDSALYLCASWALAGTQYFGPGTRLLVL.

This clonotype has a handful of counts. V usage is TRBV7-9 and J usage is TRBJ1-2, with 7 bases identical to TRBD1. The junction had 8 bases not matched to a gene; V was cut back by 4 bases and J by 6 bases. This CDR3 spans 14 amino acids. Germline V gene sequence: CDR1 SEHNR, CDR2 FQNEAQ (reference sequence). CDR3 residues: CASSSYFGTDGYTF. DNA of the CDR3: TGTGCCAGCAGCTCATACTTCGGGACAGATGGCTACACCTTC.

This clonotype was detected a few times. This chain joins TRBV18 and TRBJ2-7; 9 bases line up with TRBD2. The germline CDR1 and CDR2 sequences are KGHSH and LQKENI. The CDR3 runs to 16 residues. Trimming cost V 2 bases and J 4 bases; bases outside gene matches: 9. The CDR3 bases are TGTGCCAGCTCACCATCAGGCGGGGGGGCGTTTTACGAGCAGTACTTC. Protein sequence: CASSPSGGGAFYEQYF.

This clonotype was seen at least ten times. The V call is TRBV28, the J call TRBJ2-7; D may be TRBD1 (5 bases). Germline V CDR1 and CDR2: MDHEN, SYDVKM. Trimming left V 6 bases short and J 1 base short, with 16 bases between. The CDR3 spans 15 residues. As DNA, the CDR3 is TGTGCCAGCAGATCCACAGGTTCAGGGTCCTACGAGCAGTACTTC. Its protein product is CASRSTGSGSYEQYF. Full variable domain (outside the CDR3, taken from reference TRBV28 and TRBJ2-7): DVKVTQSSRYLVKRTGEKVFLECVQDMDHENMFWYRQDPGLGLRLIYFSYDVKMKEKGDIPEGYSVSREKKERFSLILESASTNQTSMYLCASRSTGSGSYEQYFGPGTRLTVT.